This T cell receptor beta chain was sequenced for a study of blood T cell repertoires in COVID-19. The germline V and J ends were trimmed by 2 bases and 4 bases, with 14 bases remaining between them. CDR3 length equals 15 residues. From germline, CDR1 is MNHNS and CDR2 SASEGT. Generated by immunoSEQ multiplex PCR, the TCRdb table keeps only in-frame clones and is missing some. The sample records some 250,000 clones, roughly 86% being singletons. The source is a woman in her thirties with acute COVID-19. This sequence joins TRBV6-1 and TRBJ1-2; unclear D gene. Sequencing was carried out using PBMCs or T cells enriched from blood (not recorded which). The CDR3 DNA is TGTGCCAGCAGTGAAACTCCTCTCGAGAGCTATGGCTACACCTTC. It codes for CASSETPLESYGYTF.